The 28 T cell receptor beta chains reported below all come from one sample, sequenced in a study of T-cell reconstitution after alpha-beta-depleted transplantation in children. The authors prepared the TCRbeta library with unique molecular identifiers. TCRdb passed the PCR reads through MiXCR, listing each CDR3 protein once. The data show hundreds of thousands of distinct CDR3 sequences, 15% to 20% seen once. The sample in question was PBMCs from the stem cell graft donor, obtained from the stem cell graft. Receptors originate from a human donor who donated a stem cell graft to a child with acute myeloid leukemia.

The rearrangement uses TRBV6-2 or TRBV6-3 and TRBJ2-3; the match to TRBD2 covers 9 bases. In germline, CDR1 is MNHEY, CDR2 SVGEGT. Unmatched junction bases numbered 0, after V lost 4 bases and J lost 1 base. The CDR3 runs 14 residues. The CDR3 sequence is CASSWTSGTDTQYF. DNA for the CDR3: TGTGCCAGCAGTTGGACTAGCGGCACAGATACGCAGTATTTT.

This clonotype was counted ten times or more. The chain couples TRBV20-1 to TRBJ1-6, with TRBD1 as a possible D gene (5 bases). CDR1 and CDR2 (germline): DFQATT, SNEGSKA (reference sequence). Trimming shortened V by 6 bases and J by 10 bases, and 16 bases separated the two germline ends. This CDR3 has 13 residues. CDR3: CSAPFGGRSPLHF. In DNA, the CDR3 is TGCAGTGCCCCTTTCGGGGGTAGGTCACCCCTCCACTTT.

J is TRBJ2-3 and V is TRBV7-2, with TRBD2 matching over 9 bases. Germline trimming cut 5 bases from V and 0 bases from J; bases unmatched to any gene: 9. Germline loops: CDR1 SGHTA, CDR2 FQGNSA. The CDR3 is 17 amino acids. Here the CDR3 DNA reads TGTGCCAGCAGCCCAAGCCGGCTAGCGGGGAGCACAGATACGCAGTATTTT. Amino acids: CASSPSRLAGSTDTQYF.

The CDR3 DNA sequence: TGTGCCAGCAGCTGGGGCAGCACCTACGAGCAGTACGTC. It codes for CASSWGSTYEQYV. V is TRBV11-2 and J is TRBJ2-7; perhaps TRBD1 as D (5 bases). In germline, CDR1 is SGHAT, CDR2 FQNNGV. V lost 4 bases and J 2 bases, leaving 9 bases between the germline ends. This CDR3 contains 13 residues.

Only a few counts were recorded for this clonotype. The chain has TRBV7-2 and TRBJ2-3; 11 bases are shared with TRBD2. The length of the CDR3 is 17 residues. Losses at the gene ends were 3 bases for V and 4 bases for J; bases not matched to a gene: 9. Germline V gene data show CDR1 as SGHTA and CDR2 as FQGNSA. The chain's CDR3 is CASSFLATSGDADTQYF. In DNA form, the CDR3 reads TGTGCCAGCAGCTTCCTCGCGACTAGCGGGGACGCAGATACGCAGTATTTT.

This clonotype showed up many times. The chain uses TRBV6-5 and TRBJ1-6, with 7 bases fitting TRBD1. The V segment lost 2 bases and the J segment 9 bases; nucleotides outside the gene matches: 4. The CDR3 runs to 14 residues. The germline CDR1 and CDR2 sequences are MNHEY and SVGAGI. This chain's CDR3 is CASSYDRVGSPLHF. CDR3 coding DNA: TGTGCCAGCAGTTACGACAGGGTTGGTTCACCCCTCCACTTT.

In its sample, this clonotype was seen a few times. CDR3 protein: CSAFTGLRNSNQPQHF. The CDR3 region has the DNA TGCAGTGCTTTTACGGGACTGCGAAATAGCAATCAGCCCCAGCATTTT. The rearrangement uses TRBV20-1 and TRBJ1-5; D is perhaps TRBD1 (5 bases). Trimming left V 5 bases short and J 0 bases short, with 17 bases between. This CDR3 has 16 amino acids. Germline V CDR1 and CDR2: DFQATT, SNEGSKA (reference sequence).

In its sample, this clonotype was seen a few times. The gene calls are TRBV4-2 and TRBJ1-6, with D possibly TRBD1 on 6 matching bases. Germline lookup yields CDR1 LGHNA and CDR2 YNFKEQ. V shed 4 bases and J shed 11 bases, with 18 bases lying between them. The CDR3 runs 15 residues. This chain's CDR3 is CASSPVTEGQPPLHF. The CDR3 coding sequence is TGTGCCAGCAGCCCGGTCACTGAAGGACAGCCACCCCTCCACTTT.

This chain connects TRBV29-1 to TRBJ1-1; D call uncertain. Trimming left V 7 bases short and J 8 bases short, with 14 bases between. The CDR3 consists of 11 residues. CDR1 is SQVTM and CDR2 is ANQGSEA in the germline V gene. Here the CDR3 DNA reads TGCAGCGCCGAAGGCGCCGGGGAAGCTTTCTTT. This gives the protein CSAEGAGEAFF. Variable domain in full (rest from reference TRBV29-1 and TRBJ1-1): SAVISQKPSRDICQRGTSLTIQCQVDSQVTMMFWYRQQPGQSLTLIATANQGSEATYESGFVIDKFPISRPNLTFSTLTVSNMSPEDSSIYLCSAEGAGEAFFGQGTRLTVV.

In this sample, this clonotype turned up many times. CDR3 bases: TGCAGTGCTATGGTTGGGGAAGAGACCCAGTACTTC. Amino acids: CSAMVGEETQYF. The V call is TRBV20-1, the J call TRBJ2-5; D not certain. This CDR3 has 12 amino acids. Germline assignment: CDR1 DFQATT and CDR2 SNEGSKA (reference sequence). Deletions cut 4 bases from V and 3 bases from J, with 9 bases between.

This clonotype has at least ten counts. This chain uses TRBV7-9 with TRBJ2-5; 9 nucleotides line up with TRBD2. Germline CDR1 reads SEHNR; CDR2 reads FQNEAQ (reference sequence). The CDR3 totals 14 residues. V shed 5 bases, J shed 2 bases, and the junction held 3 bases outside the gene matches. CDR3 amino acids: CASSRSGGQETQYF. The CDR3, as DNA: TGTGCCAGCAGCCGAAGCGGGGGGCAAGAGACCCAGTACTTC.

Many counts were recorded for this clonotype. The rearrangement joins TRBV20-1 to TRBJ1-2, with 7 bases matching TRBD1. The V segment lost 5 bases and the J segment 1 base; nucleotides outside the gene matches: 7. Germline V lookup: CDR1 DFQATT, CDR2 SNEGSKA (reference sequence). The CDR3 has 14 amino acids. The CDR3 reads CSAVRRGRNYGYTF. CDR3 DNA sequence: TGCAGTGCTGTTCGAAGGGGGCGTAACTATGGCTACACCTTC.

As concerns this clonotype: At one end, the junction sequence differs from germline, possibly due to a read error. The chain's CDR3 is CCASRVRAGYSNQPQHF. DNA of the CDR3: TGCTGTGCTAGTAGGGTAAGGGCGGGATATAGCAATCAGCCCCAGCATTTT. The V gene is TRBV20-1, the J gene TRBJ1-5; D ambiguous. Germline values: CDR1 DFQATT, CDR2 SNEGSKA (reference sequence). This CDR3 region has 17 residues.

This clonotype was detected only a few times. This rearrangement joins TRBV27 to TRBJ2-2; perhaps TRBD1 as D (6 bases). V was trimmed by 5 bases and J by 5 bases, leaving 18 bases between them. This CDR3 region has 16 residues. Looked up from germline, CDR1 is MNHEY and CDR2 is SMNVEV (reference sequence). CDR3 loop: CASSPLSYRVTGELFF. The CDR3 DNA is TGTGCCAGCAGTCCTTTATCGTACAGGGTGACCGGGGAGCTGTTTTTT.

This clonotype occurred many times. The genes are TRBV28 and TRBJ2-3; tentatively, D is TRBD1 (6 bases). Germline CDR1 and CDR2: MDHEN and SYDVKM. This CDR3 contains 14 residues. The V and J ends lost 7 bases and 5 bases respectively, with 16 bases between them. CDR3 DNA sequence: TGTGCCAGCACGAGAGGGCAGGGGAGAGATACGCAGTATTTT. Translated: CASTRGQGRDTQYF.

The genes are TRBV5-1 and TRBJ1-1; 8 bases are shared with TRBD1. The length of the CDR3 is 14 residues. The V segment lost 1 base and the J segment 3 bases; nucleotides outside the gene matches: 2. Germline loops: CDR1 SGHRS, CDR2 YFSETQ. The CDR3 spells CASSLTGGYTEAFF. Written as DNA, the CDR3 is TGCGCCAGCAGCTTGACAGGGGGGTACACTGAAGCTTTCTTT.

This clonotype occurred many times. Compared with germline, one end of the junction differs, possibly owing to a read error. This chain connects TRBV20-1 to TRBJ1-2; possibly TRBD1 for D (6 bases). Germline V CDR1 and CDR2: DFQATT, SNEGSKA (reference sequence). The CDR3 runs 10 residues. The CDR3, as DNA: TGCAGTGCTAGAGATAGCAGGGGAGCCTTC. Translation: CSARDSRGAF.

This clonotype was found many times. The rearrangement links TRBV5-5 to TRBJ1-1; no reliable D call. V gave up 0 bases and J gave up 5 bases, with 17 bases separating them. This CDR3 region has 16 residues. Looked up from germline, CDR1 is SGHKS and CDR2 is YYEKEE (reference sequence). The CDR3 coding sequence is TGTGCCAGCAGCTTGGTGATGACATTATACAGAACTGAAGCTTTCTTT. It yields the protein CASSLVMTLYRTEAFF.

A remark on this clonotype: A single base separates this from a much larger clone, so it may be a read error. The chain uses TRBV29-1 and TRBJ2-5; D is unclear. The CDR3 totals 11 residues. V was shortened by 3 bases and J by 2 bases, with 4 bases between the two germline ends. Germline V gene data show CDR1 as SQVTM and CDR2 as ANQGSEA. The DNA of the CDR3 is TGCAGCGTTGAGACGCAAGAGACCCAGTACTTC. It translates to CSVETQETQYF.

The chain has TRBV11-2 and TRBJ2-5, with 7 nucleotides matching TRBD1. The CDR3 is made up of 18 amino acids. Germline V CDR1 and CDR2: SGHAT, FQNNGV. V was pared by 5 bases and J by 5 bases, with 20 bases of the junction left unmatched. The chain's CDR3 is CASSKPGTATPFSETQYF. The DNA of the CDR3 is TGTGCCAGCAGCAAACCCGGGACAGCGACACCATTCTCGGAGACCCAGTACTTC.

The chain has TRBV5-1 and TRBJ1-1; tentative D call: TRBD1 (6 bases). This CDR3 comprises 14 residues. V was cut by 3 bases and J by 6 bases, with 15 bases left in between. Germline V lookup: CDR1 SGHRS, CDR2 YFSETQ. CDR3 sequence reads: CASSSGQREAEAFF. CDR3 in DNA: TGCGCCAGCAGCTCTGGACAGCGGGAGGCTGAAGCTTTCTTT.

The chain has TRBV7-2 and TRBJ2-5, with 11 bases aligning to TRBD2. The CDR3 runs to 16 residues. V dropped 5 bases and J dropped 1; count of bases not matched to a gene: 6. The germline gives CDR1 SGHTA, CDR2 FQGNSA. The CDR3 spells CASSPGTSGSQETQYF. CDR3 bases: TGTGCCAGCAGCCCGGGGACTAGCGGTTCCCAAGAGACCCAGTACTTC.

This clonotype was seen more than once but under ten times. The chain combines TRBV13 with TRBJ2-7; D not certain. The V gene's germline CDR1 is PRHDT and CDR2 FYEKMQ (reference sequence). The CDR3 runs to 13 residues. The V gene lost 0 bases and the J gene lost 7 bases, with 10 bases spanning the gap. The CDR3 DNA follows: TGTGCCAGCAGCTTAGGCCGTAGGCCAGAGCAGTACTTC. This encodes CASSLGRRPEQYF.

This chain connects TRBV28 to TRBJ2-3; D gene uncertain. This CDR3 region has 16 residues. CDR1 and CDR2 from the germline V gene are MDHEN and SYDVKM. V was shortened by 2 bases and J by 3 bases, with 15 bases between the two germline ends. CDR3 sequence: CASSLLRESGTDTQYF. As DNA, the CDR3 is TGTGCCAGCAGTTTACTCCGCGAAAGTGGGACAGATACGCAGTATTTT. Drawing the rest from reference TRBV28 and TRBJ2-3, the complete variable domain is DVKVTQSSRYLVKRTGEKVFLECVQDMDHENMFWYRQDPGLGLRLIYFSYDVKMKEKGDIPEGYSVSREKKERFSLILESASTNQTSMYLCASSLLRESGTDTQYFGPGTRLTVL.

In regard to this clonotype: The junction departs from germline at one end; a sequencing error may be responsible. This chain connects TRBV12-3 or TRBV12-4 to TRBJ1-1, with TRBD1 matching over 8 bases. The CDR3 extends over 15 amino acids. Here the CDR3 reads CASTRSGGRSTDAFF. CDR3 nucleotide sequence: TGTGCCAGCACCCGCTCAGGGGGCCGAAGCACTGACGCTTTCTTT.

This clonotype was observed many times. The CDR3 loop is CSARGRDYGYTF. The CDR3 DNA reads TGCAGTGCTAGGGGGCGCGACTATGGCTACACCTTC. J is TRBJ1-2 and V is TRBV20-1; tentatively, D is TRBD1 (5 bases). This CDR3 spans 12 amino acids. In germline, CDR1 is DFQATT, CDR2 SNEGSKA (reference sequence). Trimming left V 3 bases short and J 3 bases short, with 8 bases between.

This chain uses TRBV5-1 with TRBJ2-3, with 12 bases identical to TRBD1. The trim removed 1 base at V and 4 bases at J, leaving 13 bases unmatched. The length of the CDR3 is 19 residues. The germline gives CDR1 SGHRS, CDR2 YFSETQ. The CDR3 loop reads CASSLFGGRGQGAADTQYF. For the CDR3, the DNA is TGCGCCAGCAGCTTGTTCGGGGGTAGGGGACAGGGGGCCGCAGATACGCAGTATTTT.

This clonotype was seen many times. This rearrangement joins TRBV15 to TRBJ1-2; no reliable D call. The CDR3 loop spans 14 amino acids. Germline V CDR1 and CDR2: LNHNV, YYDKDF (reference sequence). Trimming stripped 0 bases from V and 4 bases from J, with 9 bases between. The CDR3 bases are TGTGCCACCAGCAGAGAGCTTGACTTCTATGGCTACACCTTC. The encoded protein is CATSRELDFYGYTF. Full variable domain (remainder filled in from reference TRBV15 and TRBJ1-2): DAMVIQNPRYQVTQFGKPVTLSCSQTLNHNVMYWYQQKSSQAPKLLFHYYDKDFNNEADTPDNFQSRRPNTSFCFLDIRSPGLGDTAMYLCATSRELDFYGYTFGSGTRLTVV.